The 6 T cell receptor beta chains below come from one sample, sequenced in a study of shared clonotypes between healthy human individuals. As defined, naive CD8 cells were CD45RO-negative and positively selected for CCR7, with terminally differentiated effector memory CD45RA+ cells excluded. TCRdb keeps only in-frame clones here, not all; method: immunoSEQ multiplex PCR. The sample comprises about 580,000 clones, about 98% of which are singletons, and approximately 0.3% rests with the top ten. The source material was naive CD8+ T cells sorted from blood. These receptors came from a man aged 30 to 39 in good health.

CDR3 loop: CASSTLGPYEQYF. CDR3 DNA sequence: TGTGCCAGTAGTACCTTAGGACCCTACGAGCAGTACTTC. V and J are TRBV19 and TRBJ2-7; D is unclear. From germline, CDR1 is LNHDA and CDR2 SQIVND (reference sequence). The CDR3 contains 13 residues. Trimming took off 4 bases at V and 2 bases at J, with 9 bases between the two ends.

This clone has only one observation. V usage is TRBV5-4 and J usage is TRBJ2-1; D call uncertain. Trimming removed 0 bases at V and 5 bases at J, with 12 bases between. The CDR3 covers 15 residues. CDR1 and CDR2 (germline): SGHNT, YYREEE (reference sequence). As DNA, the CDR3 is TGTGCCAGCAGCTTGGGGATTGGGGTCGACAATGAGCAGTTCTTC. It is translated as CASSLGIGVDNEQFF.

The genes are TRBV5-1 and TRBJ2-2; D is unclear. Germline V lookup: CDR1 SGHRS, CDR2 YFSETQ. V dropped 2 bases and J dropped 1 base, with 9 bases sitting between them. CDR3 length: 15 residues. CDR3 sequence (DNA): TGCGCCAGCAGCTTCGGACGGTTGAACACCGGGGAGCTGTTTTTT. The encoded protein is CASSFGRLNTGELFF.

As DNA, the CDR3 is TGTGCCAACCCGATACTAGCGGGAGACTCAGATACGCAGTATTTT. Amino acid sequence: CANPILAGDSDTQYF. The chain carries TRBV2 and TRBJ2-3; TRBD2 matches 11 bases. CDR1 and CDR2 from the germline V gene are SNHLY and FYNNEI. J lost 4 bases, V lost 10 bases, and 10 bases had no gene match. This CDR3 spans 15 amino acids.

The chain links TRBV27 to TRBJ1-1, with TRBD1 matching over 7 bases. Germline V gene lookup returns CDR1 MNHEY and CDR2 SMNVEV (reference sequence). The V segment lost 2 bases and the J segment 6 bases; nucleotides outside the gene matches: 6. The CDR3 runs 14 residues. CDR3 in DNA: TGTGCCAGCAGTTTACAGACAGGGTACTCTGAAGCTTTCTTT. Amino acid sequence: CASSLQTGYSEAFF.

The chain recombines TRBV29-1 with TRBJ2-1, with TRBD2 matching 10 bases. The CDR3 length is 12 residues. From germline, CDR1 is SQVTM and CDR2 ANQGSEA. V lost 4 bases and J lost 9; bases outside the gene matches: 3. The CDR3 spells CSVVLAGVEQFF. In DNA, the CDR3 is TGCAGCGTTGTTCTAGCGGGGGTTGAGCAGTTCTTC.